This T cell receptor (delta chain) derives from a study of γδ T cells in repeated Plasmodium falciparum infection. Across the study: Age- and gender-matched Australian children served as comparison for malaria-exposed Malian children. Malaria-naive adults were infected with P. falciparum NF54 four times over around 600 days. Samples were taken at baseline, before some infections, and 21 days after each.

Points on this clone: This sequence is one base from a far larger clone and is likely a read error. The same CDR3 also results from other DNA sequences found in this sample.

This CDR3 has 20 amino acids. Germline loops: CDR1 TSWWSYY, CDR2 QGS. Both TRG and TRD chains were sequenced from each sorted sample. TCRdb applied CATT to the multiplex PCR reads for clone calling. The repertoire holds around 57,000 delta-chain clones, about 1.5% seen once, with 15% in the top ten. Vgamma9/Vdelta2+ and Vdelta2-negative gammadelta T cells were flow-sorted from PBMC for bulk sequencing. Sequencing input: gamma-delta T cells from blood. The sequence came from a pool of human donors (malaria-infected and uninfected, not separated). The chain employs TRDV1 and TRDJ1; weak D call: TRDD3 (6 bases). CDR3 DNA sequence: TGCGCTCTTGGGGAACAAAGGGGCTCCCCACGATGGGATAAAGCCGATAAACTCATCTTT. This encodes CALGEQRGSPRWDKADKLIF.